Here is one TCR beta chain with its context. The second PCR ran roughly 6 to 12 cycles with a sample-barcoded 5' primer and J-beta primers. With 12 random nucleotides, a template-switch adaptor tagged each individual cDNA molecule. TCRdb processed the 5' RACE reads anew with MiXCR; each CDR3 protein has one entry. The sample lists 650,000 to 1,000,000 distinct CDR3 sequences, roughly 35% seen once, with 10% to 15% in the top ten. V was clipped by 6 bases and J by 13 bases; unmatched bases: 24. This CDR3 is 16 amino acids long. The V gene's germline CDR1 is DFQATT and CDR2 SNEGSKA (reference sequence). This sample was taken from a study of blood T cells in healthy people across ages.

The sequenced sample was blood. The TCR comes from a man aged 18 to 35 in good health. The gene calls are TRBV20-1 and TRBJ2-4; 7 nucleotides agree with TRBD1. The CDR3 DNA reads as TGCAGTGCGCCCCACGGACAGGCCGGGTTCTTCAATGAGCAGTACTTC. Its translation is CSAPHGQAGFFNEQYF.